The 26 T cell receptor beta chains below were found in one sample sequenced in a study of T cells in Graves' hyperthyroidism and ophthalmopathy. RNA transcripts gave rise to amplified TCR beta CDR3 regions. The study used the HTBI primer set for a first-round RT-PCR of the TCR CDR3. One entry per CDR3 protein results from TCRdb running MiXCR on the multiplex PCR reads. The sample includes 400,000 or so distinct CDR3 sequences, about 16% seen only once; the top ten take approximately 19%. The specimen was blood. All receptors come from a woman aged 55-70 years with Graves' ophthalmopathy.

This clonotype has at least ten counts. The chain recombines TRBV28 with TRBJ1-5, with a weak D call TRBD1 (5 bases). V was shortened by 4 bases and J by 0 bases, with 10 bases between the two germline ends. This CDR3 spans 15 amino acids. Germline lookup yields CDR1 MDHEN and CDR2 SYDVKM. CDR3 sequence reads: CASSSDRYSNQPQHF. The CDR3 region has the DNA TGTGCCAGCAGTTCCGACAGATATAGCAATCAGCCCCAGCATTTT. Supplemented by reference TRBV28 and TRBJ1-5, the full variable domain reads DVKVTQSSRYLVKRTGEKVFLECVQDMDHENMFWYRQDPGLGLRLIYFSYDVKMKEKGDIPEGYSVSREKKERFSLILESASTNQTSMYLCASSSDRYSNQPQHFGDGTRLSIL.

CDR3 amino acids: CAISEHGTVGDTIYF. CDR3 DNA: TGTGCCATCAGTGAGCACGGGACTGTGGGGGACACCATATATTTT. This chain connects TRBV10-3 to TRBJ1-3; TRBD1 might be the D (5 bases). The CDR3 is 15 amino acids. The germline V and J ends were trimmed by 2 bases and 8 bases, with 16 bases remaining between them. Germline V lookup: CDR1 ENHRY, CDR2 SYGVKD.

This clonotype has at least ten counts. The chain employs TRBV29-1 and TRBJ2-5; D possibly corresponds to TRBD2 (6 bases). V was trimmed by 6 bases and J by 3 bases, leaving 14 bases between them. CDR3 size: 13 residues. Germline V gene sequence: CDR1 SQVTM, CDR2 ANQGSEA. The CDR3 sequence is CSVAWLAKETQYF. Here the CDR3 DNA reads TGCAGCGTGGCGTGGCTAGCGAAAGAGACCCAGTACTTC.

This clonotype has at least ten counts. CDR3 coding DNA: TGTGCCAGCAGACCATGGGGACAGGGGCTCAATGGCTACACCTTC. Encoded protein: CASRPWGQGLNGYTF. This sequence joins TRBV28 and TRBJ1-2; 10 bases are a match to TRBD1. The CDR3 is 15 residues long. Germline V gene data show CDR1 as MDHEN and CDR2 as SYDVKM. Trimming at V came to 6 bases and at J to 6 bases, leaving 10 bases not matched to a gene.

This clonotype was counted many times. The rearrangement links TRBV20-1 to TRBJ2-1; 13 bases are a match to TRBD2. Germline lookup yields CDR1 DFQATT and CDR2 SNEGSKA (reference sequence). This CDR3 has 15 residues. V was clipped by 4 bases and J by 12 bases; unmatched bases: 12. DNA of the CDR3: TGCAGTGCTACCCCGGGACTAGCGGGAAGGTATGGGCAGTTCTTC. Its protein is CSATPGLAGRYGQFF.

There are many counts of this clonotype. The rearrangement uses TRBV11-2 and TRBJ2-2; 10 bases map to TRBD1. This CDR3 has 17 amino acids. The germline CDR1 and CDR2 sequences are SGHAT and FQNNGV. Trimming at V came to 3 bases and at J to 2 bases, leaving 6 bases not matched to a gene. The chain's CDR3 is CASSFTTGGRNTGELFF. For the CDR3, the DNA is TGTGCCAGCAGCTTTACGACAGGGGGCCGCAACACCGGGGAGCTGTTTTTT.

With respect to this clonotype: This may be a read error: a much more frequent sequence differs by one nucleotide. V gene TRBV20-1 combines with J gene TRBJ2-3; D gene uncertain. CDR1 DFQATT and CDR2 SNEGSKA come from the germline V gene (reference sequence). The CDR3 totals 12 residues. The CDR3 loop reads CGRRAPTDTQYF. The DNA for the CDR3 is TGCGGTCGCCGGGCCCCCACAGATACGCAGTATTTT.

V gene TRBV7-9 combines with J gene TRBJ2-1; TRBD2 aligns across 11 bases. Germline V gene lookup returns CDR1 SEHNR and CDR2 FQNEAQ (reference sequence). This CDR3 is 16 amino acids long. V was clipped by 5 bases and J by 8 bases; unmatched bases: 11. The CDR3 DNA sequence: TGTGCCAGCAGCCACTCACTAGCGGGAGTTGAGGATGAGCAGTTCTTC. This sequence encodes CASSHSLAGVEDEQFF.

This clonotype appeared many times. The chain couples TRBV20-1 to TRBJ1-6; D perhaps matches TRBD1 (6 bases). The length of the CDR3 is 18 residues. V was shortened by 4 bases and J by 0 bases, with 19 bases between the two germline ends. From germline, CDR1 is DFQATT and CDR2 SNEGSKA (reference sequence). CDR3 amino acids: CSATRPVGGGSYNSPLHF. The CDR3 nucleotides read TGCAGTGCTACCCGACCGGTCGGGGGCGGCTCCTATAATTCACCCCTCCACTTT.

In this sample, this clonotype turned up many times. The DNA for the CDR3 is TGCAGTGCTAGAACTCCGGGACTCCGGGCCTACGAGCAGTACTTC. Translated, it gives CSARTPGLRAYEQYF. This chain links TRBV20-1 with TRBJ2-7; D may be TRBD2 (6 bases). The germline V gene has CDR1 DFQATT and CDR2 SNEGSKA (reference sequence). V dropped 2 bases and J dropped 2 bases, with 16 bases sitting between them. The CDR3 length is 15 residues.

This chain links TRBV20-1 with TRBJ2-1, with 10 nucleotides matching TRBD2. Losses at the gene ends were 4 bases for V and 9 bases for J; bases not matched to a gene: 12. CDR3 length: 15 residues. Germline V CDR1 and CDR2: DFQATT, SNEGSKA (reference sequence). The CDR3 region is CSAIGASGSRVEQFF. In DNA, the CDR3 is TGCAGTGCTATTGGGGCTAGCGGGAGTCGGGTTGAGCAGTTCTTC.

Worth noting for this clonotype: This may be a read error, as it is one base from a much larger clone. V is TRBV28 and J is TRBJ2-5; 8 nucleotides match TRBD1. Trimming cost V 8 bases and J 4 bases; bases outside gene matches: 12. The germline V gene has CDR1 MDHEN and CDR2 SYDVKM. The CDR3 sequence is 15 residues long. Here the CDR3 reads CASGPGGGLAETQYF. In DNA form, the CDR3 reads TGTGCCAGCGGTCCAGGGGGCGGGCTGGCAGAGACCCAGTACTTC.

This clonotype was observed a handful of times. The chain combines TRBV19 with TRBJ1-1; TRBD1 matches 7 bases. Germline CDR1 LNHDA, CDR2 SQIVND (reference sequence). The CDR3 extends over 13 amino acids. V was pared by 4 bases and J by 8 bases, with 7 bases of the junction left unmatched. The CDR3 DNA sequence: TGTGCCAGTAGTAGGGGACAGCAAAGAGAAGCTTTCTTT. Translation: CASSRGQQREAFF.

This clonotype was observed at least ten times. The chain uses TRBV7-9 and TRBJ2-1, with TRBD2 matching over 15 bases. Trimming cost V 4 bases and J 8 bases; bases outside gene matches: 6. Germline lookup yields CDR1 SEHNR and CDR2 FQNEAQ (reference sequence). CDR3 length equals 16 residues. The CDR3 loop reads CASSWTSGRASDEQFF. The DNA of the CDR3 is TGTGCCAGCAGCTGGACTAGCGGGAGGGCCTCCGATGAGCAGTTCTTC.

This clonotype was recorded at least ten times. The chain joins TRBV4-1 to TRBJ1-4, with D tentatively TRBD1 (5 bases). Germline-derived CDR1 and CDR2 are MGHRA and YSYEKL. The CDR3 is made up of 17 amino acids. The V gene lost 4 bases and the J gene lost 0 bases, with 15 bases spanning the gap. The CDR3 protein is CASSLRGTGATNEKLFF. The CDR3, as DNA: TGCGCCAGCAGCCTCCGAGGGACCGGAGCAACTAATGAAAAACTGTTTTTT.

The V call is TRBV9, the J call TRBJ2-3, with TRBD2 identical over 13 bases. Germline assignment: CDR1 SGDLS and CDR2 YYNGEE. The CDR3 totals 17 residues. V gave up 2 bases and J gave up 5 bases; unmatched junction bases: 8. Here the CDR3 reads CASSVRPGLAGLDTQYF. CDR3 bases: TGTGCCAGCAGCGTGAGACCGGGACTAGCGGGATTAGATACGCAGTATTTT.

The V and J genes are TRBV6-1 and TRBJ1-1; no clear D gene. The CDR3 covers 14 residues. The V gene's germline CDR1 is MNHNS and CDR2 SASEGT. V shed 5 bases and J shed 2 bases, with 12 bases lying between them. The CDR3 coding sequence is TGTGCCAGCAGTAAAGACATGGTAAACACTGAAGCTTTCTTT. Translated, it gives CASSKDMVNTEAFF.

This clonotype has ten or more counts. The chain employs TRBV2 and TRBJ1-5, with D hard to call. This CDR3 comprises 13 residues. Germline CDR1 SNHLY, CDR2 FYNNEI. V was clipped by 6 bases and J by 0 bases, with 6 bases between them. CDR3 region: CASRRDSNQPQHF. CDR3 DNA sequence: TGTGCCAGCAGGAGGGATAGCAATCAGCCCCAGCATTTT.

This clonotype occurred many times. The CDR3 coding sequence is TGCGCCAGCAGCCCACCAGCGGGAGTCCTAGGTGAGCAGTTCTTC. It specifies CASSPPAGVLGEQFF. The chain links TRBV5-1 to TRBJ2-1; the match to TRBD2 covers 8 bases. Germline V CDR1 and CDR2: SGHRS, YFSETQ. The junction had 12 bases not matched to a gene; V was cut back by 4 bases and J by 9 bases. The CDR3 spans 15 residues.

Worth noting for this clonotype: At one end the junction does not follow the germline gene, possibly because of a read error. The V and J genes are TRBV10-3 and TRBJ2-5, with a tentative D call TRBD1 (5 bases). The CDR3 has 14 residues. Germline loops: CDR1 ENHRY, CDR2 SYGVKD. CDR3 DNA sequence: TGTGCCATCAGAGGGGATCTAGGGGTCGAGAGCCAGTACTTC. It encodes CAIRGDLGVESQYF.

This clonotype was seen many times. The chain is built from TRBV20-1 and TRBJ2-3; the D gene is possibly TRBD2 (6 bases). This CDR3 has 15 amino acids. Trimming pared 5 bases from V and 4 bases from J, leaving 19 bases between. Germline V gives CDR1 DFQATT, CDR2 SNEGSKA (reference sequence). The CDR3 sequence: CSAPPKRERADTQYF. For the CDR3, the DNA is TGCAGTGCTCCTCCGAAACGGGAGAGGGCAGATACGCAGTATTTT.

This chain links TRBV5-5 with TRBJ2-6; D not resolved. The germline V gene encodes CDR1 SGHKS and CDR2 YYEKEE (reference sequence). The CDR3 runs to 16 residues. V lost 0 bases to trimming and J lost 0 bases, with 7 bases between them. In DNA, the CDR3 is TGTGCCAGCAGCTTGGAGGGCGGCTCTGGGGCCAACGTCCTGACTTTC. Translating gives CASSLEGGSGANVLTF.

This clonotype was found a few times. The rearrangement links TRBV18 to TRBJ1-1, with D maybe TRBD1 (5 bases). Trimming left V 2 bases short and J 1 base short, with 11 bases between. Germline V lookup: CDR1 KGHSH, CDR2 LQKENI. The CDR3 extends over 15 amino acids. The CDR3 nucleotides are TGTGCCAGCTCACCAATGACAGCGTCGAACACTGAAGCTTTCTTT. It encodes CASSPMTASNTEAFF. The whole variable domain, filled in from reference TRBV18 and TRBJ1-1, reads NAGVMQNPRHLVRRRGQEARLRCSPMKGHSHVYWYRQLPEEGLKFMVYLQKENIIDESGMPKERFSAEFPKEGPSILRIQQVVRGDSAAYFCASSPMTASNTEAFFGQGTRLTVV.

For this clonotype: The junction differs from germline at one of its ends, possibly a read error. The J gene is TRBJ2-2, the V gene TRBV29-1; 7 bases fit TRBD1. The CDR3 consists of 14 residues. Germline CDR1 reads SQVTM; CDR2 reads ANQGSEA. CDR3 DNA: TGCAGCGTTCGCCGGGACAGCAACATCGGGGAGCTGTTTTTT. Translating gives CSVRRDSNIGELFF.

Comments on this clonotype: Being one base from a much bigger clone, this may be a read error. This chain joins TRBV11-2 and TRBJ1-1, with a tentative D call TRBD1 (5 bases). The ends were cut back, 3 bases at V and 0 bases at J, with 8 bases in the middle. The V gene's germline CDR1 is SGHAT and CDR2 FQNNGV. The CDR3 contains 14 residues. The CDR3 here is CASSFARVNTEAFF. CDR3 coding DNA: TGTGCCAGCAGCTTTGCCAGGGTGAACACTGAAGCTTTCTTT.

This clonotype was detected only a few times. The chain carries TRBV6-1 and TRBJ2-3; TRBD2 agrees at 8 bases. In germline, CDR1 is MNHNS, CDR2 SASEGT. The CDR3 covers 16 residues. V shed 6 bases, J shed 4 bases, and the junction held 12 bases outside the gene matches. CDR3 bases: TGTGCCAGCAGCCGGGGGGGGGGGCTATTGTCAGATACGCAGTATTTT. Translated: CASSRGGGLLSDTQYF.